The subject of this entry is one T cell receptor beta chain. The antigen is unknown. This sample stems from a study of T cell responses to AZD1222 COVID-19 vaccine. Broader study findings: Sampled repertoires all dated from after the peak T cell response. A mostly white British donor set with more females was recruited, and clonal diversity was possibly underestimated. Reportedly, close to half of spike-specific TCRs are directed against unmutated variant regions.

CDR1 is LNHNV, CDR2 YYDKDF, per germline (reference sequence). V dropped 4 bases and J dropped 6 bases, with 15 bases sitting between them. The CDR3 length is 15 residues. Profiling relied on immunoSEQ multiplex PCR, and the TCRdb table lists in-frame clones only, not all of them. The sample consists of 130,000 to 150,000 clones, roughly 89% of them appearing once. The genes are TRBV15 and TRBJ1-4, with D possibly being TRBD1 (5 bases). The source of this sequence is an adult in good health. The specimen comprised peripheral blood, sampled on day 0 of AZD1222 vaccination. The CDR3 sequence is CATSTPRTLDEKLFF. The CDR3 bases are TGTGCCACCAGCACACCGAGGACACTAGATGAAAAACTGTTTTTT.